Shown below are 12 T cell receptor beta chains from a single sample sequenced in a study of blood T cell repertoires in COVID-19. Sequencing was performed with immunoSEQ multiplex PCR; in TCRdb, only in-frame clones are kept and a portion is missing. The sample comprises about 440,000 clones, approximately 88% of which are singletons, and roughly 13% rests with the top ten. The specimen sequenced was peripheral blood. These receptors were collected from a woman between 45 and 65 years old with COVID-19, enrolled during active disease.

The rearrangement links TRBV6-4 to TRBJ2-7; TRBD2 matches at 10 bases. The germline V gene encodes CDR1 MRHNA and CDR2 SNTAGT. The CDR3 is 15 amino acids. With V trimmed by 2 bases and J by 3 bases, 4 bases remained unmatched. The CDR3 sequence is CASSDGSGGGYEQYF. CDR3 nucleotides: TGTGCCAGCAGTGACGGCAGCGGGGGGGGCTACGAGCAGTACTTC.

The CDR3 spells CASSRTGMNTEAFF. The DNA of the CDR3 is TGTGCCAGCAGCAGGACAGGGATGAACACTGAAGCTTTCTTT. The chain carries TRBV25-1 and TRBJ1-1; 8 bases line up with TRBD1. Trimming took 6 bases from V and 0 from J; bases not matched to a gene: 3. The CDR3 is 14 residues long. Germline assignment: CDR1 MGHDK and CDR2 SYGVNS.

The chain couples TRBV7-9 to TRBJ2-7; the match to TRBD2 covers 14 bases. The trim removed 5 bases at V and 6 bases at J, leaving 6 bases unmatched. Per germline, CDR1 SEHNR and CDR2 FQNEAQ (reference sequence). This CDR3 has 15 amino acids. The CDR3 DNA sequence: TGTGCCAGCAGCCCAACCGGGACTAGCGGGGGCGAGCAGTACTTC. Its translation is CASSPTGTSGGEQYF.

CDR3 residues: CASTPPQEGTSLGGSYNSPLHF. CDR3 nucleotide sequence: TGTGCCAGCACCCCTCCCCAGGAGGGAACATCCTTGGGAGGCTCCTATAATTCACCCCTCCACTTT. This sequence joins TRBV21-1 and TRBJ1-6. TRBV21-1 corresponds to a pseudogene. The CDR3 is 22 amino acids.

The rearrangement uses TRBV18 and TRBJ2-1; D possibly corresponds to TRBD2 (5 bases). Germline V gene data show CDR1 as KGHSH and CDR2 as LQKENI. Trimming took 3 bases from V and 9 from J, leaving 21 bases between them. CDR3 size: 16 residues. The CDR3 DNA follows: TGTGCCAGCTCACCCCGTGAGGGCAACCTGGGTGGTGAGCAGTTCTTC. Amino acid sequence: CASSPREGNLGGEQFF.

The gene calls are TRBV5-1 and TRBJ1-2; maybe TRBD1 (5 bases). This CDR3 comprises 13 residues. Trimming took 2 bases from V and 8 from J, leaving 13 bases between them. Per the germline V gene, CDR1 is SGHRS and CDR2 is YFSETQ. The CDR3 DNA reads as TGCGCCAGCAGCTTCACCTACACAGGAGGCTACACCTTC. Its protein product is CASSFTYTGGYTF.

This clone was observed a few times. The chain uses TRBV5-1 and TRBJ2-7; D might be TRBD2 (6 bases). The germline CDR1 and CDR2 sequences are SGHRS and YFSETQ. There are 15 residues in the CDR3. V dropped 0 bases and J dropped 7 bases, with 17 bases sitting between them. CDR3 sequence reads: CASSLEGPTGREQYF. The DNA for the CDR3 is TGCGCCAGCAGCTTGGAAGGCCCCACGGGGAGGGAGCAGTACTTC.

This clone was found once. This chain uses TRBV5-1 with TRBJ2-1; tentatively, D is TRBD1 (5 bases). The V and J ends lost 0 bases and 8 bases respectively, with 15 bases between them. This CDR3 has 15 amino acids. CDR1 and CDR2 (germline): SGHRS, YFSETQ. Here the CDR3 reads CASSLEAMGLDEQFF. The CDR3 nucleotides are TGCGCCAGCAGCTTGGAGGCCATGGGGCTAGATGAGCAGTTCTTC.

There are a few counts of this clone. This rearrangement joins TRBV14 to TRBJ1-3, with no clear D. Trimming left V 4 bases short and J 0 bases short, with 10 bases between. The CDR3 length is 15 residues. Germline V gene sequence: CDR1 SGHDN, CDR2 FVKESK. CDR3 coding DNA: TGTGCCAGCAGCCCCCGCGGGCACTCTGGAAACACCATATATTTT. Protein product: CASSPRGHSGNTIYF.

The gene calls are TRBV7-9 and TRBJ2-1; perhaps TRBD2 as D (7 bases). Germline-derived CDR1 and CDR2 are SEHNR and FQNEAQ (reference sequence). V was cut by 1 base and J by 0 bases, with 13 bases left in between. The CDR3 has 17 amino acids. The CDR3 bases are TGTGCCAGCAGCTTAGTCGGCGGGGGCCTCTCCTACAATGAGCAGTTCTTC. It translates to CASSLVGGGLSYNEQFF.

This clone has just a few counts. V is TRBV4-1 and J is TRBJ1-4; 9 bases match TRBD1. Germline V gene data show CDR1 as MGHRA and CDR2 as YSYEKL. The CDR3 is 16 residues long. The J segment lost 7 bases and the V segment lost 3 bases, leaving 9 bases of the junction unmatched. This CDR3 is CASSHRWGQGREKLFF. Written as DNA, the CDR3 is TGCGCCAGCAGCCACCGGTGGGGACAGGGTCGTGAAAAACTGTTTTTT.

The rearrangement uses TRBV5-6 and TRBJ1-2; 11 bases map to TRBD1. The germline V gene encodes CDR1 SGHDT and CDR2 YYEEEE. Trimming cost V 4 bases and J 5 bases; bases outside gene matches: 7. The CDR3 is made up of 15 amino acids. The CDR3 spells CASSPGTGGRYGYTF. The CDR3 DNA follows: TGTGCCAGCAGCCCCGGGACAGGGGGGAGGTATGGCTACACCTTC.